This T cell receptor (beta chain) was sequenced for a study of spatial heterogeneity in lung cancer. Across the study: PBMC samples from follow-up, when available, were sequenced at a median of around 2 years post-resection. General study results and limits: Blood showed ubiquitous tumor TCRs more often at resection than at routine follow-up.

Each CDR3 protein is one row after TCRdb ran MiXCR on the 5' RACE reads. The data show under 150,000 distinct CDR3 sequences, with 10% to 14% seen just once and 24% held by the top ten. Stated time point: blood at routine non-recurrence follow-up after resection. Whole RNA, which was extracted from tumor, nontumor lung tissue or frozen PBMC, was sequenced without any cell sorting. CDR3 length equals 13 residues. Germline CDR1 and CDR2: SGHNT and YENEEA. V lost 0 bases and J 1 base, leaving 1 base between the germline ends. The sample holds many counts of this clonotype. Antigen: not known. Sample: PBMCs, taken at follow-up. The genes are TRBV11-3 and TRBJ1-5, with D unresolved. The sequence was obtained from a female donor with early-stage non-small cell lung cancer. CDR3 DNA: TGTGCCAGCAGCTTAGAGAGCAATCAGCCCCAGCATTTT. Protein product: CASSLESNQPQHF.